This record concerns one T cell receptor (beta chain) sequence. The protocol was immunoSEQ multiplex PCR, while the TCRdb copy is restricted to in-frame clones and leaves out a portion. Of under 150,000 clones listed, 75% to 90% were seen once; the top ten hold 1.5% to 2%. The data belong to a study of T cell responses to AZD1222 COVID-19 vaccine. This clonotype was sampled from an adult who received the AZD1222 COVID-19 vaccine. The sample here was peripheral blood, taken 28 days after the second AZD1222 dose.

The CDR3 loop is CASRTDGNTEAFF. As DNA, the CDR3 is TGTGCCAGCAGAACGGACGGGAACACTGAAGCTTTCTTT. The chain employs TRBV6-5 and TRBJ1-1; D call uncertain. The germline CDR1 and CDR2 sequences are MNHEY and SVGAGI. V lost 6 bases, J lost 1 base, and 9 bases lay in between. This CDR3 has 13 amino acids.